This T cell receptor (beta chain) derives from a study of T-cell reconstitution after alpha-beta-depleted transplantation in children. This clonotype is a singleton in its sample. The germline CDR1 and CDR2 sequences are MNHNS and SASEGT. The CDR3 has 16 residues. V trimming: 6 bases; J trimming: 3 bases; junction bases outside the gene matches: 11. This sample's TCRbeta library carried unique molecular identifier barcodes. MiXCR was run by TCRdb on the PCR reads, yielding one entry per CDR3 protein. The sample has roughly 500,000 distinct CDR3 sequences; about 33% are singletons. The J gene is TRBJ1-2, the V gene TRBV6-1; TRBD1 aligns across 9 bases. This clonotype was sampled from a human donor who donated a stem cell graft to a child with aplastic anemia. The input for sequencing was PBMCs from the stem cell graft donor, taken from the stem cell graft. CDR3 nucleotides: TGTGCCAGCAGCCAAACCGGGACAGGGCCTCACTATGGCTACACCTTC. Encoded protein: CASSQTGTGPHYGYTF.